This T cell receptor beta chain was documented in a study of blood T cell repertoires in COVID-19. About the research overall: Italy, Spain and the United States were the sources of the convalescent and acute COVID-19 samples. PBMCs, B-cell-depleted T cells, or T cells provided the cDNA or gDNA that made up the material.

Trimming cost V 6 bases and J 2 bases; bases outside gene matches: 2. This CDR3 contains 14 residues. Germline V gives CDR1 MNHEY, CDR2 SVGAGI. Authors' analysis steps: The assay estimated nucleated cells by amplifying reference gene primers. Assay: immunoSEQ multiplex PCR; the TCRdb copy retains only in-frame clones and omits some. D and trimming come from the DNA, and the V and J calls and clone size come from that table. The sample comprises 300,000 or so clones, roughly 82% of which are singletons, and around 1.5% rests with the top ten. The V gene is TRBV6-5, the J gene TRBJ2-1, with 9 bases lining up with TRBD2. Sequencing was done on a sample of peripheral blood. The TCR comes from a woman aged 45-65 years with acute or convalescent COVID-19. The CDR3 here is CASSEREAYNEQFF. CDR3 nucleotides: TGTGCCAGCAGCGAGCGGGAGGCCTACAATGAGCAGTTCTTC.